This is a list of T cell receptor beta chains from one sample in a study of Ad26.COV2.S vaccination and SARS-CoV-2 variants. Measured with immunoSEQ multiplex PCR; TCRdb has only the in-frame clones, and not every one. Of about 450,000 clones in the sample, 85% to 90% were seen once. Sequencing was performed on peripheral blood, taken in a trial of Ad26.COV2.S vaccine versus placebo. Receptors originate from a person aged 18-65 years who received the Ad26.COV2.S COVID-19 vaccine or a placebo. The CDR3 runs from the conserved cysteine through the conserved F or W. Fields, in order: V gene, D gene, clone size, J gene, CDR3 DNA, CDR3 protein. The D gene is left open where the match is weak. A row's size may be missing; if present it is once, few, many or a size class.

TRBV9	TRBD2	NA	TRBJ2-1	TGTGCCAGCAGCGTTACTAGCGGGGCGGGTGAGCAGTTCTTC	CASSVTSGAGEQFF
TRBV10-3	TRBD1	NA	TRBJ1-4	TGTGCCATCGGGAGCGGGACAGGCAACTATAGTGAAAAACTGTTTTTT	CAIGSGTGNYSEKLFF
TRBV10-3	TRBD2	NA	TRBJ2-1	TGTGCCATCAGCCCCCTAGCGGGTCGGGTCAATGAGCAGTTCTTC	CAISPLAGRVNEQFF
TRBV27	TRBD1	NA	TRBJ1-4	TGTGCCAGCAGTTTTAGGCCTCCCGGGACAGGCAAGGAAAAACTGTTTTTT	CASSFRPPGTGKEKLFF
TRBV11-2	NA	NA	TRBJ2-1	TGTGCCAGCAGCTTAGTGGCGGAGATGGGCTACAATGAGCAGTTCTTC	CASSLVAEMGYNEQFF
TRBV7-2	NA	NA	TRBJ2-3	TGTGCCAGCAGCTTATTCCGGGGGCTAGGGGATACGCAGTATTTT	CASSLFRGLGDTQYF
TRBV11-2	NA	once	TRBJ2-1	TGTGCCAGCAGTCCCGCCGGAGTCAATGAGCAGTTCTTC	CASSPAGVNEQFF
TRBV4-1	TRBD2	NA	TRBJ2-1	TGCGCCAGCAGCCCCCTGAAGCTAGCGGGAGTCCCCAATGAGCAGTTCTTC	CASSPLKLAGVPNEQFF
TRBV7-2	TRBD1	NA	TRBJ1-4	TGTGCCAGCAGCCTTTATGGGACAGGGACAAATGAAAAACTGTTTTTT	CASSLYGTGTNEKLFF
TRBV2	TRBD1	once	TRBJ2-7	TGTGCCAGCAATAGACAGGGGAGCTCCTACGAGCAGTACTTC	CASNRQGSSYEQYF
TRBV7-9	TRBD1	NA	TRBJ1-5	TGTGCCAGCAGTAACCAGGGGGGTCAGCCCCAGCATTTT	CASSNQGGQPQHF
TRBV24-1	TRBD2	NA	TRBJ2-5	TGTGCCACCAGTGATTGGCGCGGGAGAGCGGAGACCCAGTACTTC	CATSDWRGRAETQYF
TRBV6-5	NA	NA	TRBJ2-5	TGTGCCAGCCAGGGGAGGGTGAGGGAGACCCAGTACTTC	CASQGRVRETQYF
TRBV4-3	NA	NA	TRBJ2-5	TGCGCCAGCAGCCTCCTAGCCGGGCTACCACGGGAGACCCAGTACTTC	CASSLLAGLPRETQYF
TRBV19	NA	NA	TRBJ1-5	TGTGCCAGTAGTATGGAGCGCGGGATCGTCAATCAGCCCCAGCATTTT	CASSMERGIVNQPQHF
TRBV11-3	TRBD1	once	TRBJ2-1	TGTGCCAGCAGCTGGCTCCCGGGACAGGTCTACAATGAGCAGTTCTTC	CASSWLPGQVYNEQFF
TRBV5-1	NA	once	TRBJ2-1	TGCGCCAGCAGCTTCACCGAGAGCTCCTACAATGAGCAGTTCTTC	CASSFTESSYNEQFF
TRBV7-2	TRBD1	NA	TRBJ2-2	TGTGCCAGCAGGCAACAGGGGCTAATGAACACCGGGGAGCTGTTTTTT	CASRQQGLMNTGELFF
TRBV19	TRBD1	NA	TRBJ2-1	TGTGCCAGTAGTATAGATGTACAGGGGGCGTACAATGAGCAGTTCTTC	CASSIDVQGAYNEQFF
TRBV5-4	NA	NA	TRBJ1-2	TGTGCCAGCAGCGTCAATGGGGGGTCCCTATCCTCGAGTGGCTACACCTTC	CASSVNGGSLSSSGYTF
TRBV5-6	NA	NA	TRBJ1-1	TGTGCCAGCAGTAAACAGGACACTGAAGCTTTCTTT	CASSKQDTEAFF
TRBV5-6	TRBD1	NA	TRBJ1-1	TGTGCCAGCAGCCCGACAGGGGGTAACACTGAAGCTTTCTTT	CASSPTGGNTEAFF
TRBV3-1/TRBV3-2	NA	NA	TRBJ1-1	TGTGCCAGCAGCCTGGGAGGGGGTCTGAGTGAAGCTTTCTTT	CASSLGGGLSEAFF
TRBV11-3	TRBD2	NA	TRBJ2-1	TGTGCCAGCAGCCCCGGGACTAGCGGGGGGGAGCAGTTCTTC	CASSPGTSGGEQFF
TRBV7-9	NA	NA	TRBJ2-5	TGTGCCAGCAGCCCAGGAGGGAGCGGGGAGACCCAGTACTTC	CASSPGGSGETQYF
TRBV3-1/TRBV3-2	NA	NA	TRBJ2-2	TGTGCCAGCAGCGCCGTTGTGGGAGTGGGCACCGGGGAGCTGTTTTTT	CASSAVVGVGTGELFF
TRBV24-1	TRBD2	NA	TRBJ2-1	TGTGCCACCAGTGATTGGGGGGAGGGCCCGGTTGAGCAGTTCTTC	CATSDWGEGPVEQFF
TRBV12-5	TRBD1	NA	TRBJ1-1	TGTGCTAGTGGACGGGGACAGGAAGCTTTCTTT	CASGRGQEAFF
TRBV19	TRBD2	NA	TRBJ2-7	TGTGCCAGTAGTATCTTAGCGGGGGACTCCTACGAGCAGTACTTC	CASSILAGDSYEQYF
TRBV5-1	TRBD2	NA	TRBJ2-5	TGCGCCAGCAACGTCGCTAGCGGGAGTCAAGAGACCCAGTACTTC	CASNVASGSQETQYF
TRBV4-1	NA	NA	TRBJ1-1	TGCGCCAGCAGCCTGCTCAGGACTGAAGAAGCTTTCTTT	CASSLLRTEEAFF
TRBV16	NA	NA	TRBJ1-6	TGTGCCAGCAGCCAATTATGGGGAAATAATTCACCCCTCCACTTT	CASSQLWGNNSPLHF
TRBV5-1	TRBD1	NA	TRBJ1-1	TGCGCCAGCAGCTTACAGGGGGGGTGGAACACTGAAGCTTTCTTT	CASSLQGGWNTEAFF
TRBV25-1	NA	NA	TRBJ2-3	TGTGCCAGCAGTGAATCTAGGGGGGGGACAGATACGCAGTATTTT	CASSESRGGTDTQYF
TRBV25-1	NA	NA	TRBJ1-1	TGTGCCAGCAGTGATTCTACCACGGGGGACACTGAAGCTTTCTTT	CASSDSTTGDTEAFF
TRBV10-3	TRBD1	NA	TRBJ1-3	TGTGCCGTCGTCGGACAGGGGACTGGAAACACCATATATTTT	CAVVGQGTGNTIYF
TRBV29-1	NA	NA	TRBJ2-5	TGCAGCGTTGAAGGACGGTACCAAGAGACCCAGTACTTC	CSVEGRYQETQYF
TRBV15	NA	NA	TRBJ1-2	TGTGCCACCAGCAGAGCTTTCTGGGGAAAAATAGGCTACACCTTC	CATSRAFWGKIGYTF
TRBV11-2	NA	once	TRBJ2-1	TGTGCCAGCAGCTTCGAGGGGCGAGGTGATTGGCAGTTCTTC	CASSFEGRGDWQFF
TRBV11-1	TRBD2	NA	TRBJ2-5	TGTGCCAGCAGCTTAATCGGACTAGCGGGGCAAGAGACCCAGTACTTC	CASSLIGLAGQETQYF
TRBV3-1/TRBV3-2	NA	once	TRBJ1-5	TGTGCCAGCTCTGGGGTCGATCAGCCCCAGCATTTT	CASSGVDQPQHF
TRBV5-6	NA	NA	TRBJ1-2	TGTGCCAGCAGCTTGGCCCGACAGGTCTATGGCTACACCTTC	CASSLARQVYGYTF
TRBV11-1	TRBD2	NA	TRBJ2-5	TGTGCCAGCAGCTTCCGCGGGGGACGGAGAGAGACCCAGTACTTC	CASSFRGGRRETQYF
TRBV6-2/TRBV6-3	NA	NA	TRBJ1-2	TGTGCCAGCAGTCCCCGGGACAACTATGGCTACACCTTC	CASSPRDNYGYTF
TRBV7-9	TRBD1	NA	TRBJ2-2	TGTGCCAGCAGCTTACCTCGGACAGGGGGCACCGGGGAGCTGTTTTTT	CASSLPRTGGTGELFF
TRBV18	TRBD1	NA	TRBJ1-2	TGTGCCAGCTCACCGCAAAAGGGGGCGTCGAACTATGGCTACACCTTC	CASSPQKGASNYGYTF
TRBV28	NA	once	TRBJ2-5	TGTGCCAGCAGGGGGTTGTCTGCCTCGGAGACCCAGTACTTC	CASRGLSASETQYF
TRBV10-3	TRBD1	NA	TRBJ1-4	TGTGCCGCTAAAACCGGGACAGGGGATGAAAAACTGTTTTTT	CAAKTGTGDEKLFF
TRBV4-2	NA	NA	TRBJ1-1	TGTGCCAGCAGCCAAGAGGCTGAAGCTTTCTTT	CASSQEAEAFF
TRBV4-3	NA	NA	TRBJ1-1	TGCGCCAGCAGCCAAGATTCCAGAGGGGCCACTGAAGCTTTCTTT	CASSQDSRGATEAFF
TRBV5-4	NA	NA	TRBJ2-7	TGTGCCAGCAGCTGGGGTGGGAAAGGCGAGCAGTACTTC	CASSWGGKGEQYF
TRBV29-1	NA	NA	TRBJ2-3	TGCAGCGGGGGGAGGAGGGGTAGCACAGATACGCAGTATTTT	CSGGRRGSTDTQYF